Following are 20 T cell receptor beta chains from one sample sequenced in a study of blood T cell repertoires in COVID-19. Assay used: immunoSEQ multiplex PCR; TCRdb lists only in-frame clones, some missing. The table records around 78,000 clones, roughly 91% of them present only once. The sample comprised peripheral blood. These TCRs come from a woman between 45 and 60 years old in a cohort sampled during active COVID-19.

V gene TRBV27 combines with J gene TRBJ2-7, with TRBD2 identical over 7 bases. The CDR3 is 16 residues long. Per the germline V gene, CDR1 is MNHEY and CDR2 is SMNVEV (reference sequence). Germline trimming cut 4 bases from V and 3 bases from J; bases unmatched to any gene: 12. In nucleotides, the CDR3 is TGTGCCAGCAGTTCGTTGGGGAGGGGCGGATTCTACGAGCAGTACTTC. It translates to CASSSLGRGGFYEQYF.

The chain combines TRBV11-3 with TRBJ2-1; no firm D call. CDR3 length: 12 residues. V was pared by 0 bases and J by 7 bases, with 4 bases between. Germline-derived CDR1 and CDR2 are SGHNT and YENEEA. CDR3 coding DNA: TGTGCCAGCAGCTTAGAGGCTAATGAGCAGTTCTTC. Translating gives CASSLEANEQFF.

CDR3 region: CASSLSGEEAGELFF. The CDR3 DNA reads as TGCGCCAGCAGCTTGAGCGGAGAGGAGGCCGGGGAGCTGTTTTTT. The genes are TRBV5-1 and TRBJ2-2; possible D gene TRBD2, 5 bases. The CDR3 extends over 15 amino acids. The germline gives CDR1 SGHRS, CDR2 YFSETQ. The ends were cut back, 1 base at V and 6 bases at J, with 13 bases in the middle.

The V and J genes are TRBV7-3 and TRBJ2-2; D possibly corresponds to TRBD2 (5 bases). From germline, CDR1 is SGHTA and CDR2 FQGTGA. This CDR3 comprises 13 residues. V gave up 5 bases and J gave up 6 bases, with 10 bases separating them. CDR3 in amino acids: CASSPDFSGELFF. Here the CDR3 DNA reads TGTGCCAGCAGCCCGGACTTTTCCGGGGAGCTGTTTTTT.

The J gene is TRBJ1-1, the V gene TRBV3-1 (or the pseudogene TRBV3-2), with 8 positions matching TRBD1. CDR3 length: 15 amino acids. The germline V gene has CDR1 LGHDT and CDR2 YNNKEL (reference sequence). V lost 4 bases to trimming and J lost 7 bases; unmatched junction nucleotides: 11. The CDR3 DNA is TGTGCCAGCAGCCCCGTAGGGACAGGATCTGATGAAGCTTTCTTT. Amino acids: CASSPVGTGSDEAFF.

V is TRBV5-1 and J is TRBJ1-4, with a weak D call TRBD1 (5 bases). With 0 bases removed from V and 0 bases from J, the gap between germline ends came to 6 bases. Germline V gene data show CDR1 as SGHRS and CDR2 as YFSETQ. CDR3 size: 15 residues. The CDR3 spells CASSLVGATNEKLFF. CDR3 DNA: TGCGCCAGCAGCTTGGTAGGGGCAACTAATGAAAAACTGTTTTTT.

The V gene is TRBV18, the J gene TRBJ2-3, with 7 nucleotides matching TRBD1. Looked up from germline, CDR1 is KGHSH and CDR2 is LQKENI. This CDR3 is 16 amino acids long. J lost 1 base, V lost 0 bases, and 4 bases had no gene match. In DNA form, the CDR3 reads TGTGCCAGCTCACCACCGAGAGGGACAGGCACAGATACGCAGTATTTT. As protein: CASSPPRGTGTDTQYF. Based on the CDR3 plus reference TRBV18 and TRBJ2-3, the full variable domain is NAGVMQNPRHLVRRRGQEARLRCSPMKGHSHVYWYRQLPEEGLKFMVYLQKENIIDESGMPKERFSAEFPKEGPSILRIQQVVRGDSAAYFCASSPPRGTGTDTQYFGPGTRLTVL.

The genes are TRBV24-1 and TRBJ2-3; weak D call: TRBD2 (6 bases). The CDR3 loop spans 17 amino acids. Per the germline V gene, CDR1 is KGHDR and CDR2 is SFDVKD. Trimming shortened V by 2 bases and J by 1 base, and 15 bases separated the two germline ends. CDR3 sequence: CATSDSLAEWGTDTQYF. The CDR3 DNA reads TGTGCCACCAGTGATTCCTTAGCGGAGTGGGGCACAGATACGCAGTATTTT.

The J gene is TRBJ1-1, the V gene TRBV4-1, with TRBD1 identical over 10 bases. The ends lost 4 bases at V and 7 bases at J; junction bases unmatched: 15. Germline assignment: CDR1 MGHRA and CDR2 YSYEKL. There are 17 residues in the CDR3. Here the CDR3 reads CASSPDRGRATGSEAFF. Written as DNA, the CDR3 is TGCGCCAGCAGCCCCGACAGGGGGCGGGCGACGGGTAGTGAAGCTTTCTTT.

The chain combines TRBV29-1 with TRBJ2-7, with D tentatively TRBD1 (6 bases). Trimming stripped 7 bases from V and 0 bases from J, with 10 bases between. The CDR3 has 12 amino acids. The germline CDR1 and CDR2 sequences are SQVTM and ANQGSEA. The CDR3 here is CSAGQSSYEQYF. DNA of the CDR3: TGCAGCGCCGGACAGAGCTCCTACGAGCAGTACTTC.

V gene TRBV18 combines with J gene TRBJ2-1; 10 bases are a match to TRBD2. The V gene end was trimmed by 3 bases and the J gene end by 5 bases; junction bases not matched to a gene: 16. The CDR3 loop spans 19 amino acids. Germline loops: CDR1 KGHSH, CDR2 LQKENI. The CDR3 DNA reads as TGTGCCAGCTCACCTCGGTGGACTAGCGGTCCCGAAGCCCACAATGAGCAGTTCTTC. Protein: CASSPRWTSGPEAHNEQFF.

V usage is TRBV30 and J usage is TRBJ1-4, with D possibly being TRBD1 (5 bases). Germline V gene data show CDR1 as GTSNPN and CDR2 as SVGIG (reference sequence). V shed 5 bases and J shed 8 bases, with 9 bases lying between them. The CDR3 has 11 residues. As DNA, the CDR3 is TGTGCCTGGGGGGAGGGGGAAAAACTGTTTTTT. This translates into CAWGEGEKLFF.

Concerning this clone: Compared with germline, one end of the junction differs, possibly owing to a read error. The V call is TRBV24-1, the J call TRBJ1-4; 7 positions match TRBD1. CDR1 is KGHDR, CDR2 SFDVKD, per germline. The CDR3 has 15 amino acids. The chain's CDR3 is CATSDPGQNNDKLFF. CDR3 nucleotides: TGTGCCACCAGTGACCCGGGACAGAATAATGACAAACTGTTTTTT.

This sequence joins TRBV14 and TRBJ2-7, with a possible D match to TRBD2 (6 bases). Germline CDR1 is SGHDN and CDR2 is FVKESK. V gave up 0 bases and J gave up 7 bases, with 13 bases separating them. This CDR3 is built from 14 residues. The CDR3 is CASSQDSGPWEQYF. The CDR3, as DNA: TGTGCCAGCAGCCAAGATAGCGGCCCCTGGGAGCAGTACTTC.

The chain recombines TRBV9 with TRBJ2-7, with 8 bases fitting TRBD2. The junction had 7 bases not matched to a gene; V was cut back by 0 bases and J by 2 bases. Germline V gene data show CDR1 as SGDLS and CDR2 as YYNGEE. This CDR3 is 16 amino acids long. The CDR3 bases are TGTGCCAGCAGCGTAGAGGAAATAGCGGGGCCCTACGAGCAGTACTTC. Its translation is CASSVEEIAGPYEQYF.

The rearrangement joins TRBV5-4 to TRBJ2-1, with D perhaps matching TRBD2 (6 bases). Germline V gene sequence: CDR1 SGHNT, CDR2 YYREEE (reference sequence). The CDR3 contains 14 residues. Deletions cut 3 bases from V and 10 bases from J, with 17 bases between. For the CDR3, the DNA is TGTGCCAGCAGCTCGCAACTAGCTCTCGAGGAGCAGTTCTTC. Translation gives CASSSQLALEEQFF.

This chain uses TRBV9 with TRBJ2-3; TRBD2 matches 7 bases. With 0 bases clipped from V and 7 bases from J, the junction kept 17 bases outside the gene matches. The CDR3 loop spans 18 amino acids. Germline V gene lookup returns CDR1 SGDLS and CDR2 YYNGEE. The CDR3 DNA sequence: TGTGCCAGCAGCGTAGAATATAGTGGGAGGGCCCCGCGAAATACGCAGTATTTT. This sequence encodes CASSVEYSGRAPRNTQYF.

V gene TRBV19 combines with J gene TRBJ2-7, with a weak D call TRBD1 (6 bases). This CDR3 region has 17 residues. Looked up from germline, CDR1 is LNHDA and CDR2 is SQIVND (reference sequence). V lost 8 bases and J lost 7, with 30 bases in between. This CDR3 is CASRSAPTGDPPEEQYF. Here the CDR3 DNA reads TGTGCCAGTCGATCCGCCCCGACAGGCGACCCCCCGGAGGAGCAGTACTTC.

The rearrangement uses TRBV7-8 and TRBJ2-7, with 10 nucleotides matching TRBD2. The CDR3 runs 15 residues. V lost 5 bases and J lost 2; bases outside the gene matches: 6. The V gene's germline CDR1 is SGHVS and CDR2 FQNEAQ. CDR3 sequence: CASSLRTSGAYEQYF. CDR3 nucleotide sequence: TGTGCCAGCAGCCTCAGGACTAGCGGAGCCTACGAGCAGTACTTC.

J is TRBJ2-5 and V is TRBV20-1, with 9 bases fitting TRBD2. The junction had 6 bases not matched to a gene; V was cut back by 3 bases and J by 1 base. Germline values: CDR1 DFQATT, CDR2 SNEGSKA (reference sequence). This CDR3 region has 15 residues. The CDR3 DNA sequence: TGCAGTGCTAGTAGCAGCGGGGGGTCCCAAGAGACCCAGTACTTC. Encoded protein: CSASSSGGSQETQYF.